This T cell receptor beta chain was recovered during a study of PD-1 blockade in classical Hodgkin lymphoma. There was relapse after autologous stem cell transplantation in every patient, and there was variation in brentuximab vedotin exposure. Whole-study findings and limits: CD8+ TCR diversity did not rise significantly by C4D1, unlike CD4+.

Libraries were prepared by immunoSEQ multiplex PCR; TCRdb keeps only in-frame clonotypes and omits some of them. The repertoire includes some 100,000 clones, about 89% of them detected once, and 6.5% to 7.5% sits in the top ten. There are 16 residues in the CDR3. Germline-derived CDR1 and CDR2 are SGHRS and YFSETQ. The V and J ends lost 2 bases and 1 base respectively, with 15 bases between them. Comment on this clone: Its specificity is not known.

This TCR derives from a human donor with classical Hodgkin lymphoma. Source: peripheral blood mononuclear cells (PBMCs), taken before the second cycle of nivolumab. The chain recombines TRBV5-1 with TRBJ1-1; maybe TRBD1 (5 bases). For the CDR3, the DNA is TGCGCCAGCAGCTTACGCCCGGGACGGGGGAACACTGAAGCTTTCTTT. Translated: CASSLRPGRGNTEAFF. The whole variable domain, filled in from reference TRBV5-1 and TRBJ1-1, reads KAGVTQTPRYLIKTRGQQVTLSCSPISGHRSVSWYQQTPGQGLQFLFEYFSETQRNKGNFPGRFSGRQFSNSRSEMNVSTLELGDSALYLCASSLRPGRGNTEAFFGQGTRLTVV.